These 7 T cell receptor beta chains came from one sample sequenced in a study of CD8+ T cells in alopecia areata. Treatment denoted: oral pan-JAK inhibitor, 5-10 mg twice daily. As the sequencing template, cDNA was produced by extracting RNA and reverse transcribing it. The assay was immunoSEQ multiplex PCR, and TCRdb's table has in-frame clones only and misses some. The profile shows 110,000 to 150,000 clones, roughly 82% of them singletons. The sample was CD8+ T cells sorted from blood, taken at week 4, from a patient treated with tofacitinib. Receptors originate from a human donor with alopecia areata.

The V call is TRBV5-4, the J call TRBJ1-6, with D possibly being TRBD1 (6 bases). Trimming cost V 1 base and J 10 bases, with 12 bases left between them. This CDR3 region has 14 residues. Germline CDR1 and CDR2: SGHNT and YYREEE (reference sequence). The CDR3 nucleotides are TGTGCCAGCAGCTTGTGGGGGGCGGTCTCACCCCTCCACTTT. Amino acid sequence: CASSLWGAVSPLHF.

This sequence joins TRBV14 and TRBJ1-5, with TRBD1 matching over 7 bases. Germline CDR1 SGHDN, CDR2 FVKESK. This CDR3 is 22 amino acids long. The J segment lost 0 bases and the V segment lost 1 base, leaving 21 bases of the junction unmatched. The CDR3 reads CASSQAKTGTTGKFGSNQPQHF. Written as DNA, the CDR3 is TGTGCCAGCAGCCAAGCTAAGACAGGGACCACAGGGAAGTTCGGTAGCAATCAGCCCCAGCATTTT.

The chain carries TRBV7-2 and TRBJ2-7; 7 nucleotides agree with TRBD2. V trimming: 1 base; J trimming: 1 base; junction bases outside the gene matches: 4. The CDR3 is made up of 15 amino acids. Germline CDR1 SGHTA, CDR2 FQGNSA. The CDR3 region is CASSLEAGFSYEQYF. In nucleotides, the CDR3 is TGTGCCAGCAGCTTAGAAGCGGGGTTTTCCTACGAGCAGTACTTC.

The chain carries TRBV23-1 and TRBJ1-2; tentatively, D is TRBD1 (6 bases). TRBV23-1 falls under the ORF class, with uncertain function. This CDR3 comprises 15 residues. V was clipped by 3 bases and J by 2 bases, with 13 bases between them. The CDR3 region is CASSHYPGANYGYTF. CDR3 in DNA: TGCGCCAGCAGTCATTATCCGGGGGCCAACTATGGCTACACCTTC.

The chain couples TRBV7-9 to TRBJ2-3; D possibly corresponds to TRBD1 (6 bases). This CDR3 has 15 residues. V lost 4 bases and J lost 2, with 13 bases in between. Germline V lookup: CDR1 SEHNR, CDR2 FQNEAQ (reference sequence). The CDR3 nucleotides are TGTGCCAGCAGCTCTTCTCAGGGGTACACAGATACGCAGTATTTT. Translated: CASSSSQGYTDTQYF.

This chain links TRBV15 with TRBJ2-7; 7 bases are a match to TRBD1. J was trimmed by 3 bases and V by 11 bases; bases with no gene match: 7. Looked up from germline, CDR1 is LNHNV and CDR2 is YYDKDF (reference sequence). The length of the CDR3 is 12 residues. This CDR3 is CASGGSSYEQYF. CDR3 bases: TGTGCCTCAGGGGGTTCAAGCTACGAGCAGTACTTC.

This chain joins TRBV5-6 and TRBJ2-3, with 7 bases aligning to TRBD2. Per the germline V gene, CDR1 is SGHDT and CDR2 is YYEEEE. Germline trimming cut 0 bases from V and 1 base from J; bases unmatched to any gene: 2. CDR3 length: 15 residues. The CDR3 spells CASSLGLARTDTQYF. CDR3 nucleotides: TGTGCCAGCAGCTTGGGACTAGCTCGCACAGATACGCAGTATTTT.